A single sample is the source of the 24 T cell receptor beta chains below, sequenced in a study of identifying expanded T cells in peripheral blood. Produced via immunoSEQ multiplex PCR; TCRdb's table is partial and in-frame only. The data hold some 78,000 clones, with around 84% observed a single time. Specimen: blood. All receptors come from a person aged 18 to 70 in good health.

The rearrangement links TRBV5-1 to TRBJ2-7; TRBD1 might be the D (5 bases). Germline V CDR1 and CDR2: SGHRS, YFSETQ. The V gene lost 4 bases and the J gene lost 3 bases, with 8 bases spanning the gap. CDR3 length equals 12 residues. Here the CDR3 DNA reads TGCGCCAGCAGCGAAGGGGTCTACGAGCAGTACTTC. This sequence encodes CASSEGVYEQYF. Variable domain in full (rest from reference TRBV5-1 and TRBJ2-7): KAGVTQTPRYLIKTRGQQVTLSCSPISGHRSVSWYQQTPGQGLQFLFEYFSETQRNKGNFPGRFSGRQFSNSRSEMNVSTLELGDSALYLCASSEGVYEQYFGPGTRLTVT.

This sequence joins TRBV19 and TRBJ1-5; 7 bases map to TRBD1. This CDR3 spans 16 amino acids. CDR1 is LNHDA and CDR2 is SQIVND in the germline V gene (reference sequence). J gave up 4 bases and V 5 bases, and 11 bases lay outside the gene matches. CDR3 region: CASSLQGMGPNQPQHF. CDR3 bases: TGTGCCAGTAGTCTACAGGGGATGGGGCCGAATCAGCCCCAGCATTTT.

The V and J genes are TRBV4-3 and TRBJ1-2; D remains ambiguous. The CDR3 covers 16 residues. Germline CDR1 LGHNA, CDR2 YSLEER. V was trimmed by 0 bases and J by 8 bases, leaving 19 bases between them. The CDR3 protein is CASSQDKDPAIRGYTF. The CDR3 coding sequence is TGCGCCAGCAGCCAAGATAAGGACCCCGCTATCCGGGGCTACACCTTC.

The chain is built from TRBV2 and TRBJ2-3; D is perhaps TRBD2 (6 bases). The CDR3 is 17 residues long. Germline V gene lookup returns CDR1 SNHLY and CDR2 FYNNEI. V dropped 10 bases and J dropped 2 bases, with 25 bases sitting between them. CDR3 sequence reads: CATLVKNSGPFTDTQYF. As DNA, the CDR3 is TGTGCCACCCTTGTAAAAAACAGCGGGCCCTTCACAGATACGCAGTATTTT.

Written as DNA, the CDR3 is TGTGCCAGCAGCCCAGTCCAAGAGACCCAGTACTTC. It translates to CASSPVQETQYF. The genes are TRBV11-2 and TRBJ2-5; D ambiguous. Germline CDR1 and CDR2: SGHAT and FQNNGV. Trimming took off 5 bases at V and 1 base at J, with 5 bases between the two ends. This CDR3 is built from 12 residues.

The J gene is TRBJ1-5, the V gene TRBV6-5; possibly TRBD1 for D (5 bases). The ends were cut back, 7 bases at V and 4 bases at J, with 11 bases in the middle. The CDR3 consists of 13 residues. Germline lookup yields CDR1 MNHEY and CDR2 SVGAGI. CDR3 protein: CASTGGRNQPQHF. The CDR3 region has the DNA TGTGCCAGCACCGGGGGACGTAATCAGCCCCAGCATTTT.

The chain couples TRBV6-6 to TRBJ2-4, with 11 bases aligning to TRBD2. Losses at the gene ends were 4 bases for V and 12 bases for J; bases not matched to a gene: 5. CDR3 length equals 13 residues. Germline V gene data show CDR1 as MNHNY and CDR2 as SVGAGI (reference sequence). The chain's CDR3 is CASSLLAGADQYF. CDR3 nucleotides: TGTGCCAGCAGTTTACTAGCGGGGGCCGATCAGTACTTC.

The chain couples TRBV19 to TRBJ2-5; no reliable D call. There are 13 residues in the CDR3. The germline CDR1 and CDR2 sequences are LNHDA and SQIVND (reference sequence). Between the trimmed V and J ends, which lost 1 base and 3 bases, there was a span of 6 bases. The CDR3 nucleotides are TGTGCCAGTAGTATAGTAGAGGAAGAGACCCAGTACTTC. Its translation is CASSIVEEETQYF.

The chain carries TRBV9 and TRBJ2-1; D is unclear. Germline assignment: CDR1 SGDLS and CDR2 YYNGEE. The germline V and J ends were trimmed by 4 bases and 2 bases, with 16 bases remaining between them. The CDR3 sequence is 16 residues long. CDR3 protein: CASSTTIGFPYNEQFF. CDR3 coding DNA: TGTGCCAGCAGCACTACCATAGGGTTCCCCTACAATGAGCAGTTCTTC. The full variable domain, with the rest looked up from reference TRBV9 and TRBJ2-1, is DSGVTQTPKHLITATGQRVTLRCSPRSGDLSVYWYQQSLDQGLQFLIQYYNGEERAKGNILERFSAQQFPDLHSELNLSSLELGDSALYFCASSTTIGFPYNEQFFGPGTRLTVL.

The rearrangement uses TRBV11-2 and TRBJ2-7, with D perhaps being TRBD1 or TRBD2 (5 bases each). CDR3 size: 15 residues. Between the trimmed V and J ends, which lost 5 bases and 4 bases, there was a span of 18 bases. Germline lookup yields CDR1 SGHAT and CDR2 FQNNGV. This CDR3 reads CASSTGRTRGYEQYF. The DNA of the CDR3 is TGTGCCAGCAGCACGGGACGGACGCGAGGATACGAGCAGTACTTC.

The rearrangement joins TRBV5-1 to TRBJ2-1, with TRBD1 identical over 9 bases. Germline assignment: CDR1 SGHRS and CDR2 YFSETQ. This CDR3 region has 15 residues. The V gene end was trimmed by 2 bases and the J gene end by 5 bases; junction bases not matched to a gene: 5. This CDR3 reads CASSFGDREHNEQFF. The DNA for the CDR3 is TGCGCCAGCAGCTTTGGGGACAGGGAACACAATGAGCAGTTCTTC. Supplemented by reference TRBV5-1 and TRBJ2-1, the full variable domain reads KAGVTQTPRYLIKTRGQQVTLSCSPISGHRSVSWYQQTPGQGLQFLFEYFSETQRNKGNFPGRFSGRQFSNSRSEMNVSTLELGDSALYLCASSFGDREHNEQFFGPGTRLTVL.

In nucleotides, the CDR3 is TGTGCCAGCAGCGGAGGAGCCGGGACAGGGGGAGATGGCTACACCTTC. Its protein is CASSGGAGTGGDGYTF. The chain is built from TRBV9 and TRBJ1-2; 11 positions agree with TRBD1. The CDR3 runs to 16 residues. V dropped 3 bases and J dropped 6; count of bases not matched to a gene: 10. CDR1 is SGDLS, CDR2 YYNGEE, per germline.

The DNA of the CDR3 is TGTGCCAGCTCACCAGGGTACGGGGAAAAACTGTTTTTT. This gives the protein CASSPGYGEKLFF. The chain joins TRBV18 to TRBJ1-4; no reliable D call. This CDR3 has 13 residues. Germline V gene data show CDR1 as KGHSH and CDR2 as LQKENI. V was shortened by 2 bases and J by 8 bases, with 9 bases between the two germline ends.

This chain joins TRBV5-5 and TRBJ2-5, with unresolved D. Per the germline V gene, CDR1 is SGHKS and CDR2 is YYEKEE (reference sequence). CDR3 length: 15 residues. Between the trimmed V and J ends, which lost 0 bases and 5 bases, there was a span of 14 bases. DNA for the CDR3: TGTGCCAGCAGCTTGGGGGTAGCCCAGTGGGAGACCCAGTACTTC. Translation gives CASSLGVAQWETQYF.

The chain carries TRBV7-8 and TRBJ2-2; D uncertain. The V and J ends lost 0 bases and 5 bases respectively, with 7 bases between them. The CDR3 length is 14 residues. Germline CDR1 reads SGHVS; CDR2 reads FQNEAQ. The CDR3, as DNA: TGTGCCAGCAGCTTAGCTGGAGTAACCGGGGAGCTGTTTTTT. Protein: CASSLAGVTGELFF. Combining the CDR3 with reference TRBV7-8 and TRBJ2-2 gives the whole variable domain GAGVSQSPRYKVAKRGQDVALRCDPISGHVSLFWYQQALGQGPEFLTYFQNEAQLDKSGLPSDRFFAERPEGSVSTLKIQRTQQEDSAVYLCASSLAGVTGELFFGEGSRLTVL.

The chain uses TRBV5-4 and TRBJ2-2, with D maybe TRBD1 (6 bases). The CDR3 is made up of 16 amino acids. CDR1 and CDR2 from the germline V gene are SGHNT and YYREEE (reference sequence). The V and J ends lost 0 bases and 0 bases respectively, with 9 bases between them. The CDR3 here is CASSLADRSNTGELFF. The CDR3 DNA sequence: TGTGCCAGCAGCTTGGCGGACAGATCGAACACCGGGGAGCTGTTTTTT.

By frequency in the sample, this clone is medium-sized. The rearrangement uses TRBV4-3 and TRBJ1-1; 7 nucleotides align to TRBD1. CDR1 and CDR2 (germline): LGHNA, YSLEER. Trimming took 2 bases from V and 8 from J; bases not matched to a gene: 8. The CDR3 contains 14 residues. The CDR3 region is CASSQTTGDIEAFF. The CDR3 DNA reads as TGCGCCAGCAGCCAAACCACAGGGGACATAGAAGCTTTCTTT.

The rearrangement uses TRBV10-3 and TRBJ2-1, with no clear D. CDR3 size: 13 residues. Per germline, CDR1 ENHRY and CDR2 SYGVKD. Trimming removed 7 bases from V and 4 bases from J, with 11 bases in between. The CDR3 region is CAITGVGYNEQFF. As DNA, the CDR3 is TGTGCCATCACCGGAGTTGGATACAATGAGCAGTTCTTC.

The V and J genes are TRBV27 and TRBJ1-1; D not resolved. Germline lookup yields CDR1 MNHEY and CDR2 SMNVEV (reference sequence). Trimming pared 1 base from V and 0 bases from J, leaving 9 bases between. This CDR3 has 15 residues. The DNA of the CDR3 is TGTGCCAGCAGTTTATATGGAGGAATGAACACTGAAGCTTTCTTT. Residues: CASSLYGGMNTEAFF.

The chain carries TRBV5-6 and TRBJ2-6; 11 nucleotides align to TRBD1. The CDR3 totals 18 residues. V was clipped by 3 bases and J by 1 base; unmatched bases: 6. The germline V gene has CDR1 SGHDT and CDR2 YYEEEE. CDR3 amino acids: CASSWGQGEESGANVLTF. As DNA, the CDR3 is TGTGCCAGCAGCTGGGGACAGGGGGAGGAGTCTGGGGCCAACGTCCTGACTTTC.

The rearrangement links TRBV19 to TRBJ2-3; D possibly corresponds to TRBD1 (5 bases). V lost 7 bases to trimming and J lost 2 bases, with 13 bases between them. This CDR3 has 14 residues. Germline V CDR1 and CDR2: LNHDA, SQIVND (reference sequence). The CDR3 loop reads CASTDSAYTDTQYF. CDR3 DNA: TGTGCCAGTACCGACAGCGCCTACACAGATACGCAGTATTTT.

This sequence joins TRBV7-2 and TRBJ2-5, with D tentatively TRBD1 (5 bases). The CDR3 spans 14 residues. Per the germline V gene, CDR1 is SGHTA and CDR2 is FQGNSA. Trimming took 5 bases from V and 5 from J, leaving 15 bases between them. The CDR3 spells CASSPGHSSETQYF. In DNA form, the CDR3 reads TGTGCCAGCAGCCCAGGACACTCATCGGAGACCCAGTACTTC. Complete variable domain (other parts from reference TRBV7-2 and TRBJ2-5): GAGVSQSPSNKVTEKGKDVELRCDPISGHTALYWYRQSLGQGLEFLIYFQGNSAPDKSGLPSDRFSAERTGGSVSTLTIQRTQQEDSAVYLCASSPGHSSETQYFGPGTRLLVL.

The chain joins TRBV29-1 to TRBJ2-3; 10 bases are a match to TRBD2. This CDR3 is 14 amino acids long. The germline CDR1 and CDR2 sequences are SQVTM and ANQGSEA. The trim removed 3 bases at V and 3 bases at J, leaving 3 bases unmatched. The chain's CDR3 is CSVEASGSTDTQYF. The CDR3 DNA reads TGCAGCGTTGAGGCTAGCGGGAGTACAGATACGCAGTATTTT.

A single count supports this clone. The rearrangement joins TRBV4-3 to TRBJ1-3; perhaps TRBD1 as D (6 bases). Trimming cost V 4 bases and J 3 bases, with 10 bases left between them. Germline V gene data show CDR1 as LGHNA and CDR2 as YSLEER. The CDR3 extends over 14 amino acids. CDR3 sequence: CASSLRGGGNTIYF. CDR3 DNA: TGCGCCAGCAGCCTCCGAGGGGGTGGAAACACCATATATTTT.